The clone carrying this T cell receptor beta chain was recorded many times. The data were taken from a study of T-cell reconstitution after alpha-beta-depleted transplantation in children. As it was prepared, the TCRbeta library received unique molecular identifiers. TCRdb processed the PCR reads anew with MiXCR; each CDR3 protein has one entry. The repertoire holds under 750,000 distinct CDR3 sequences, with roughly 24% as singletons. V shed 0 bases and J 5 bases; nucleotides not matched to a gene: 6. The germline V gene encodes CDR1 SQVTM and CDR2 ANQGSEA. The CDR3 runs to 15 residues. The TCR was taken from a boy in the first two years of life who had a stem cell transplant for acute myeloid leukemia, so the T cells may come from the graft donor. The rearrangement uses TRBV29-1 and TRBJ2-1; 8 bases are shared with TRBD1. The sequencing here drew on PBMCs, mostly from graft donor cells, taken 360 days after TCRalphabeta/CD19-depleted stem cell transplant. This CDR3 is CSVEDSDRAHNEQFF. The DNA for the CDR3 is TGCAGCGTTGAAGATTCGGACAGGGCCCACAATGAGCAGTTCTTC.